A single sample gave rise to the 27 T cell receptor beta chains below, sequenced in a study of CD8 T cells in ankylosing spondylitis. TCRdb redid the calling of the 5' RACE reads with MiXCR, one entry per CDR3 protein. The table lists about 96,000 distinct CDR3 sequences, under 30% of them singletons. Input material: blood, either unsorted or a sorted T cell fraction (not recorded which). The receptors originated from a male donor with ankylosing spondylitis or in good health (not recorded which).

This rearrangement joins TRBV5-1 to TRBJ2-1; no clear D gene. V was pared by 4 bases and J by 6 bases, with 17 bases between. Germline V lookup: CDR1 SGHRS, CDR2 YFSETQ. CDR3 length equals 15 residues. This CDR3 reads CASSPSVPSGNEQFF. The CDR3 nucleotides are TGCGCCAGCAGCCCATCGGTCCCTTCGGGCAATGAGCAGTTCTTC.

The chain recombines TRBV7-8 with TRBJ2-1; D unclear. Germline lookup yields CDR1 SGHVS and CDR2 FQNEAQ. This CDR3 spans 15 amino acids. Trimming took 0 bases from V and 2 from J, leaving 8 bases between them. The CDR3 bases are TGTGCCAGCAGCTTAGCTTTGACAACCTACAATGAGCAGTTCTTC. Translated: CASSLALTTYNEQFF.

In this sample, this clonotype turned up many times. The J gene is TRBJ2-1, the V gene TRBV5-1; 7 positions agree with TRBD1. V was pared by 0 bases and J by 4 bases, with 4 bases of the junction left unmatched. CDR1 and CDR2 from the germline V gene are SGHRS and YFSETQ. This CDR3 spans 15 amino acids. The CDR3 nucleotides read TGCGCCAGCAGCTTGGCCGGGACAGCGTACAATGAGCAGTTCTTC. It encodes CASSLAGTAYNEQFF. Together with reference TRBV5-1 and TRBJ2-1, the CDR3 gives the full variable domain: KAGVTQTPRYLIKTRGQQVTLSCSPISGHRSVSWYQQTPGQGLQFLFEYFSETQRNKGNFPGRFSGRQFSNSRSEMNVSTLELGDSALYLCASSLAGTAYNEQFFGPGTRLTVL.

This clonotype occurred a few times. The chain uses TRBV7-9 and TRBJ2-7; weak D call: TRBD2 (5 bases). The ends were cut back, 5 bases at V and 4 bases at J, with 15 bases in the middle. CDR1 SEHNR and CDR2 FQNEAQ come from the germline V gene (reference sequence). The CDR3 extends over 14 amino acids. In DNA, the CDR3 is TGTGCCAGCAGCCCCCACGGGGTCCAGTACGAGCAGTACTTC. It is translated as CASSPHGVQYEQYF. The full variable domain, in which reference TRBV7-9 and TRBJ2-7 provide the parts outside the CDR3, is DTGVSQNPRHKITKRGQNVTFRCDPISEHNRLYWYRQTLGQGPEFLTYFQNEAQLEKSRLLSDRFSAERPKGSFSTLEIQRTEQGDSAMYLCASSPHGVQYEQYFGPGTRLTVT.

The chain carries TRBV3-1 and TRBJ1-5; D is unclear. V was shortened by 3 bases and J by 2 bases, with 8 bases between the two germline ends. The germline V gene has CDR1 LGHDT and CDR2 YNNKEL (reference sequence). CDR3 length equals 14 residues. CDR3 loop: CASSHTPGNQPQHF. In DNA, the CDR3 is TGTGCCAGCAGCCATACGCCGGGCAATCAGCCCCAGCATTTT.

In its sample, this clonotype was seen a few times. The V call is TRBV7-3, the J call TRBJ1-1; maybe TRBD1 (6 bases). Germline V gene data show CDR1 as SGHTA and CDR2 as FQGTGA. V was trimmed by 6 bases and J by 1 base, leaving 12 bases between them. The CDR3 sequence is 14 residues long. The DNA for the CDR3 is TGTGCCAGCAGGCCCGGGGGGGCGAACACTGAAGCTTTCTTT. This codes for CASRPGGANTEAFF.

The chain combines TRBV12-1 with TRBJ2-1. TRBV12-1 is a pseudogene segment. This CDR3 contains 13 residues. CDR3 DNA: TGTGCCAGCAGCTCTGAGCTACTGTTTGAGCAGTTCTTC. Amino acids: CASSSELLFEQFF.

The chain joins TRBV5-1 to TRBJ2-1, with TRBD2 identical over 8 bases. This CDR3 region has 16 residues. The V and J ends lost 0 bases and 7 bases, in that order; junction bases with no gene match: 9. From germline, CDR1 is SGHRS and CDR2 YFSETQ. CDR3 coding DNA: TGCGCCAGCAGCTTGGGACCAGCGGGAGTGGAAAATGAGCAGTTCTTC. Protein: CASSLGPAGVENEQFF.

The chain couples TRBV7-9 to TRBJ1-4, with D possibly being TRBD1 (5 bases). V shed 4 bases and J shed 10 bases, with 16 bases lying between them. The CDR3 is made up of 14 amino acids. The V gene's germline CDR1 is SEHNR and CDR2 FQNEAQ (reference sequence). The CDR3 sequence: CASSSGTEVGKLFF. The CDR3, as DNA: TGTGCCAGCAGCTCCGGGACCGAGGTGGGAAAACTGTTTTTT.

Notes on this clonotype: This may come from a read error, since a much larger clone is one base off. J is TRBJ2-1 and V is TRBV7-8, with D tentatively TRBD1 or TRBD2 (5 bases each). CDR3 length: 16 residues. Germline V gene sequence: CDR1 SGHVS, CDR2 FQNEAQ. The CDR3 spells CAGSLGPGPPYNEQFF. In DNA, the CDR3 is TGTGCCGGCAGCTTAGGTCCGGGGCCCCCCTACAATGAGCAGTTCTTC.

The J gene is TRBJ1-1, the V gene TRBV18, with D possibly TRBD1 on 5 matching bases. This CDR3 comprises 12 residues. V was pared by 6 bases and J by 4 bases, with 9 bases between. Per the germline V gene, CDR1 is KGHSH and CDR2 is LQKENI. The CDR3 region has the DNA TGTGCCAGCTCCCAGGGATTCACTGAAGCTTTCTTT. Protein product: CASSQGFTEAFF.

The chain has TRBV20-1 and TRBJ2-7; TRBD2 is a possible D gene (6 bases). The CDR3 is 15 residues long. The V gene lost 0 bases and the J gene lost 2 bases, with 14 bases spanning the gap. Germline CDR1 is DFQATT and CDR2 is SNEGSKA (reference sequence). CDR3 protein: CSARDGTGEPYEQYF. CDR3 DNA: TGCAGTGCTAGAGATGGGACGGGAGAGCCCTACGAGCAGTACTTC.

This clonotype was seen only a few times. This chain uses TRBV29-1 with TRBJ2-1; TRBD2 aligns across 8 bases. The CDR3 length is 13 residues. The junction had 9 bases not matched to a gene; V was cut back by 6 bases and J by 8 bases. The germline V gene has CDR1 SQVTM and CDR2 ANQGSEA. The CDR3 sequence: CSVFGGRSDEQFF. DNA for the CDR3: TGCAGCGTGTTTGGCGGGAGGAGCGATGAGCAGTTCTTC.

This clonotype has a handful of counts. The chain uses TRBV6-1 and TRBJ2-6, with D hard to call. The CDR3 is made up of 14 amino acids. CDR1 and CDR2 (germline): MNHNS, SASEGT. Trimming removed 8 bases at V and 4 bases at J, with 12 bases between. The CDR3 DNA reads TGTGCCAGCCTTCGTGGAATCGGGGCCAACGTCCTGACTTTC. Translating gives CASLRGIGANVLTF.

The gene calls are TRBV6-2 or TRBV6-3 and TRBJ2-5; 10 nucleotides agree with TRBD2. The CDR3 extends over 14 amino acids. The V and J ends lost 7 bases and 2 bases, in that order; junction bases with no gene match: 4. Germline CDR1 and CDR2: MNHEY and SVGEGT. The CDR3 DNA follows: TGTGCCAGCACGTCGACTAGCGGGCAAGAGACCCAGTACTTC. It specifies CASTSTSGQETQYF.

This chain joins TRBV20-1 and TRBJ2-7; perhaps TRBD2 as D (5 bases). Germline V lookup: CDR1 DFQATT, CDR2 SNEGSKA (reference sequence). The germline V and J ends were trimmed by 2 bases and 6 bases, with 11 bases remaining between them. CDR3 size: 12 residues. CDR3 bases: TGCAGTGCTAGAAGAGGGATACGCGAGCAGTACTTC. Translating it yields CSARRGIREQYF.

This clonotype was counted at least ten times. The chain joins TRBV5-1 to TRBJ2-3; 7 nucleotides match TRBD1. CDR1 SGHRS and CDR2 YFSETQ come from the germline V gene. The J segment lost 1 base and the V segment lost 5 bases, leaving 4 bases of the junction unmatched. The CDR3 spans 14 residues. The CDR3 sequence is CASRPGQGTDTQYF. The CDR3 nucleotides are TGCGCCAGCAGACCTGGACAGGGCACAGATACGCAGTATTTT.

V gene TRBV7-8 combines with J gene TRBJ2-1; 11 positions agree with TRBD2. The CDR3 contains 16 residues. Germline assignment: CDR1 SGHVS and CDR2 FQNEAQ. Unmatched junction bases numbered 10, after V lost 6 bases and J lost 6 bases. The CDR3 region has the DNA TGTGCCAGCAGACGACTAGCGGGATTGGGAGGCAATGAGCAGTTCTTC. It encodes CASRRLAGLGGNEQFF.

This clonotype turned up a few times. The chain joins TRBV5-1 to TRBJ2-2; weak D call: TRBD2 (5 bases). The length of the CDR3 is 16 residues. The V end was cut by 3 bases, the J end by 1 base, with 13 bases between. Germline-derived CDR1 and CDR2 are SGHRS and YFSETQ. The CDR3 DNA is TGCGCCAGCAGCTCTAAGAGGGTTCGGAACACCGGGGAGCTGTTTTTT. Protein: CASSSKRVRNTGELFF.

This clonotype showed up just a few times. The chain has TRBV7-9 and TRBJ1-5, with D perhaps matching TRBD1 (6 bases). The germline V and J ends were trimmed by 5 bases and 2 bases, with 16 bases remaining between them. The germline V gene has CDR1 SEHNR and CDR2 FQNEAQ (reference sequence). There are 16 residues in the CDR3. The CDR3 DNA sequence: TGTGCCAGCAGCAGGGAGGACAGTCCGGGCAATCAGCCCCAGCATTTT. Amino acids: CASSREDSPGNQPQHF. The whole variable domain, remainder taken from reference TRBV7-9 and TRBJ1-5, is DTGVSQNPRHKITKRGQNVTFRCDPISEHNRLYWYRQTLGQGPEFLTYFQNEAQLEKSRLLSDRFSAERPKGSFSTLEIQRTEQGDSAMYLCASSREDSPGNQPQHFGDGTRLSIL.

This clonotype was seen ten or more times. This chain links TRBV20-1 with TRBJ2-7; 8 nucleotides align to TRBD2. This CDR3 contains 13 residues. The V gene end was trimmed by 3 bases and the J gene end by 2 bases; junction bases not matched to a gene: 3. CDR1 is DFQATT, CDR2 SNEGSKA, per germline (reference sequence). CDR3 coding DNA: TGCAGTGCTAGGGGGCGGGGGGCCTACGAGCAGTACGTC. Protein sequence: CSARGRGAYEQYV.

The chain employs TRBV9 and TRBJ2-1; D may be TRBD2 (5 bases). This CDR3 comprises 13 residues. Trimming stripped 5 bases from V and 12 bases from J, with 18 bases between. The V gene's germline CDR1 is SGDLS and CDR2 YYNGEE. The chain's CDR3 is CASSREEETTQFF. For the CDR3, the DNA is TGTGCCAGCAGTAGAGAGGAGGAGACTACGCAGTTCTTC.

This clonotype has a handful of counts. This rearrangement joins TRBV12-3 or TRBV12-4 to TRBJ2-1; 11 nucleotides match TRBD2. CDR3 length: 15 amino acids. V lost 2 bases to trimming and J lost 7 bases; unmatched junction nucleotides: 4. The CDR3 bases are TGTGCCAGCAGTTTACTAGCGGGAGGTCGAAATGAGCAGTTCTTC. Translated: CASSLLAGGRNEQFF.

In this sample, this clonotype turned up a few times. The chain's CDR3 is CSVGRTSGPSSAGELFF. The CDR3 DNA reads TGCAGCGTTGGGAGGACTAGCGGTCCCTCGTCGGCCGGGGAGCTGTTTTTT. V and J are TRBV29-1 and TRBJ2-2, with 10 bases fitting TRBD2. The CDR3 has 17 amino acids. Germline assignment: CDR1 SQVTM and CDR2 ANQGSEA. V lost 4 bases and J lost 6; bases outside the gene matches: 14.

This clonotype occurred a few times. The chain combines TRBV10-3 with TRBJ1-2; perhaps TRBD1 as D (6 bases). Trimming removed 4 bases at V and 3 bases at J, with 21 bases between. Germline-derived CDR1 and CDR2 are ENHRY and SYGVKD. The length of the CDR3 is 17 residues. CDR3 protein: CAISGQVRDTGHYGYTF. The CDR3 coding sequence is TGTGCCATCAGTGGCCAGGTCAGGGACACCGGGCACTATGGCTACACCTTC.

The chain couples TRBV20-1 to TRBJ1-1; TRBD1 aligns across 10 bases. V lost 6 bases to trimming and J lost 6 bases; unmatched junction nucleotides: 10. Germline-derived CDR1 and CDR2 are DFQATT and SNEGSKA (reference sequence). The CDR3 is made up of 14 amino acids. The CDR3 bases are TGCAGTGCACCCCCGCGGACAGGGGGGTCTGAAGCTTTCTTT. It encodes CSAPPRTGGSEAFF.

The DNA of the CDR3 is TGTGCCAGCAATCCCGGGGGAGGAGGCTATGGCTACACCTTC. This sequence encodes CASNPGGGGYGYTF. The genes are TRBV5-6 and TRBJ1-2; weak D call: TRBD1 (5 bases). This CDR3 is built from 14 residues. The germline gives CDR1 SGHDT, CDR2 YYEEEE. The V end lost 6 bases, the J end lost 4 bases, and 16 bases lay between the germline ends.